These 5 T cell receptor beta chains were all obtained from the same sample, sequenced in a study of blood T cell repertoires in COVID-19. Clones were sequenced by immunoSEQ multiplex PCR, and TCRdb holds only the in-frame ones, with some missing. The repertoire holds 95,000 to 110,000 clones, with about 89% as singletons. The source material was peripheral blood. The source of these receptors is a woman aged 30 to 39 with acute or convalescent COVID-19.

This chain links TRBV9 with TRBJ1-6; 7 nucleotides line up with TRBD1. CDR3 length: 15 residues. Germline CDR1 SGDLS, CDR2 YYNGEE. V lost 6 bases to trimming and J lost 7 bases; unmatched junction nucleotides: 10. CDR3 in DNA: TGTGCCAGCACCGCATCCGGGACAGAGAATTCACCCCTCCACTTT. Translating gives CASTASGTENSPLHF. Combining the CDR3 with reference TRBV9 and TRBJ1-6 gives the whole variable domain DSGVTQTPKHLITATGQRVTLRCSPRSGDLSVYWYQQSLDQGLQFLIQYYNGEERAKGNILERFSAQQFPDLHSELNLSSLELGDSALYFCASTASGTENSPLHFGNGTRLTVT.

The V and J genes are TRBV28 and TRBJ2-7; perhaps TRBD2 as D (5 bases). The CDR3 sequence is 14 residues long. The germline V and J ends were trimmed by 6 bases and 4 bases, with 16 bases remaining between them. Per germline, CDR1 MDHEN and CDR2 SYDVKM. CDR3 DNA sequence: TGTGCCAGCAGCCCCCCTCTTCGGGAATACGAGCAGTACTTC. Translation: CASSPPLREYEQYF.

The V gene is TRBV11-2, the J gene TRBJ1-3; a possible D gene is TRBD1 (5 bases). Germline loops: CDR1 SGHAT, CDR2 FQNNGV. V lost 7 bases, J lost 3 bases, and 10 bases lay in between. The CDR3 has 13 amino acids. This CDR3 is CASTQGGGNTIYF. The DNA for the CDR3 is TGTGCCAGCACCCAGGGAGGTGGAAACACCATATATTTT. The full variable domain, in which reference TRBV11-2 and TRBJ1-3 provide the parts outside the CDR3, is EAGVAQSPRYKIIEKRQSVAFWCNPISGHATLYWYQQILGQGPKLLIQFQNNGVVDDSQLPKDRFSAERLKGVDSTLKIQPAKLEDSAVYLCASTQGGGNTIYFGEGSWLTVV.

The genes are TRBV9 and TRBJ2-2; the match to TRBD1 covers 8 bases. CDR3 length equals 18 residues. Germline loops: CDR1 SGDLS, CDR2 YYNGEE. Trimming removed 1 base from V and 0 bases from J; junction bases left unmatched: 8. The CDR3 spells CASSVKDREASNTGELFF. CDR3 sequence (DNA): TGTGCCAGCAGCGTAAAGGACAGGGAGGCCTCGAACACCGGGGAGCTGTTTTTT.

CDR3 residues: CASSPGGGDTGELFF. Written as DNA, the CDR3 is TGTGCCAGCTCACCCGGGGGTGGGGACACCGGGGAGCTGTTTTTT. The chain employs TRBV18 and TRBJ2-2, with D perhaps TRBD2 (6 bases). This CDR3 region has 15 residues. With 3 bases removed from V and 3 bases from J, the gap between germline ends came to 11 bases. Per germline, CDR1 KGHSH and CDR2 LQKENI. The whole variable domain, remainder taken from reference TRBV18 and TRBJ2-2, is NAGVMQNPRHLVRRRGQEARLRCSPMKGHSHVYWYRQLPEEGLKFMVYLQKENIIDESGMPKERFSAEFPKEGPSILRIQQVVRGDSAAYFCASSPGGGDTGELFFGEGSRLTVL.